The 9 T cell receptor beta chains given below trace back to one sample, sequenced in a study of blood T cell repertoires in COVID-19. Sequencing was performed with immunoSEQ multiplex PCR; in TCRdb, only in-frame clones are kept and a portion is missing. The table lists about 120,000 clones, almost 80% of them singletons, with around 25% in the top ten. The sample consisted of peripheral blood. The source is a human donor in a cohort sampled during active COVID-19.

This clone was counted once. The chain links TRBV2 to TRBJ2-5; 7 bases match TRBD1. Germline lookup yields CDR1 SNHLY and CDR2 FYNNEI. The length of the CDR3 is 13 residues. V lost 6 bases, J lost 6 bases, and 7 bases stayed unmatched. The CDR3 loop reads CASSQGQWQTQYF. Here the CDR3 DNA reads TGTGCCAGCAGCCAGGGACAGTGGCAGACCCAGTACTTC.

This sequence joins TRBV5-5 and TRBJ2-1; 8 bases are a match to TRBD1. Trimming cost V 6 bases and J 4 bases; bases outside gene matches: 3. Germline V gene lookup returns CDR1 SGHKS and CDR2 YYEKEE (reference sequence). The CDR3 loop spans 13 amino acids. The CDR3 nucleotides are TGTGCCAGCATTGGGACAGGATACAATGAGCAGTTCTTC. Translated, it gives CASIGTGYNEQFF.

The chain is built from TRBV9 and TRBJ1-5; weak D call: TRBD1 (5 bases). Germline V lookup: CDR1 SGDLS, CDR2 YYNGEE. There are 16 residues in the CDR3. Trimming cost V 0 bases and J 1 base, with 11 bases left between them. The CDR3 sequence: CASSVERRQSNQPQHF. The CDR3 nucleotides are TGTGCCAGCAGCGTAGAACGCAGACAGAGCAATCAGCCCCAGCATTTT.

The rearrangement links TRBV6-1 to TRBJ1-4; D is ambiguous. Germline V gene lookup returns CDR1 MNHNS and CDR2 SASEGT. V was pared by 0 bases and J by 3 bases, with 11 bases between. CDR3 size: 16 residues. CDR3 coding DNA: TGTGCCAGCAGTGAAGCTCTCAGCCGGGCTAATGAAAAACTGTTTTTT. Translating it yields CASSEALSRANEKLFF.

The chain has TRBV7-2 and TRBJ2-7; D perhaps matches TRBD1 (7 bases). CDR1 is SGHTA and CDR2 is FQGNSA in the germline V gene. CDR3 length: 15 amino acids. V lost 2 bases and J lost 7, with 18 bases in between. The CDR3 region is CASSLSGGLSVEQYF. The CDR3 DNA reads TGTGCCAGCAGCTTATCAGGGGGGCTTTCGGTTGAGCAGTACTTC. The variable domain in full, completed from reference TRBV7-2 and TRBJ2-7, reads GAGVSQSPSNKVTEKGKDVELRCDPISGHTALYWYRQSLGQGLEFLIYFQGNSAPDKSGLPSDRFSAERTGGSVSTLTIQRTQQEDSAVYLCASSLSGGLSVEQYFGPGTRLTVT.

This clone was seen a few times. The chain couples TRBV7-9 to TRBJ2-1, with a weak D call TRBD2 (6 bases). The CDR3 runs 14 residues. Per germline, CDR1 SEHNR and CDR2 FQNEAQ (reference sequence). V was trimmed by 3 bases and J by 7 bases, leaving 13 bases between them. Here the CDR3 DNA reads TGTGCCAGCAGCTTCGCGGGATTGGGGAATGAGCAGTTCTTC. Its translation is CASSFAGLGNEQFF.

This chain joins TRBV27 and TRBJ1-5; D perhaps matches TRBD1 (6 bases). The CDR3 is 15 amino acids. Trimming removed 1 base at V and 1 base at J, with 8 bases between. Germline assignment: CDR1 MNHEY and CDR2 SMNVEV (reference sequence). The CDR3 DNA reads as TGTGCCAGCAGTTTATTCAGGGGCAGCAATCAGCCCCAGCATTTT. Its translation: CASSLFRGSNQPQHF.

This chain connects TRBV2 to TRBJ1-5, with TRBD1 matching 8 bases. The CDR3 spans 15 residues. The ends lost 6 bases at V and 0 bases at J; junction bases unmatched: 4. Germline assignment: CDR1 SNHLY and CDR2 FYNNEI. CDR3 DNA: TGTGCCAGCAGGGTAGGGACAGGTAGCAATCAGCCCCAGCATTTT. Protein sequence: CASRVGTGSNQPQHF. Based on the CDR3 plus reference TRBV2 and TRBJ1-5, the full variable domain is EPEVTQTPSHQVTQMGQEVILRCVPISNHLYFYWYRQILGQKVEFLVSFYNNEISEKSEIFDDQFSVERPDGSNFTLKIRSTKLEDSAMYFCASRVGTGSNQPQHFGDGTRLSIL.

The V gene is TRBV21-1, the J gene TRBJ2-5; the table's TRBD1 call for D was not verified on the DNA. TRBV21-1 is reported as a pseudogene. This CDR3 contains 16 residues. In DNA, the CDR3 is TGTGCCAGCAGCAAATGCCCGGGACAGAACATAGGGACCCAGTACTTC. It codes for CASSKCPGQNIGTQYF.